This TCR beta chain came from a study of CD8+CD57+ T cells in acquired aplastic anemia. Study in general: The DNA of sorted CD4+ and CD8+ cells averaged around 3.2 ug.

Study findings and constraints: Overlap between patients and controls comprised just under 30 CD8+ CDR3 sequences.

The template used for profiling TCR beta VDJ and CDR3 was genomic DNA. TCRdb called the reads again in MiXCR, with one record for every CDR3 protein. Here the sample spans around 190,000 distinct CDR3 sequences, less than 70% being singletons. Looked up from germline, CDR1 is LNHNV and CDR2 is YYDKDF (reference sequence). The CDR3 spans 17 residues. Trimming took 2 bases from V and 0 from J, leaving 16 bases between them. On this clonotype: Its target is unknown.

Source material: sorted CD4+, CD8+, or CD8+CD57+ T cells (not recorded which) from PBMCs. The chain joins TRBV15 to TRBJ2-5; tentatively, D is TRBD1 (5 bases). The clonotype originates from a human donor in good health, serving as a control. The CDR3 spells CATSRSNRPTDQETQYF. CDR3 DNA: TGTGCCACCAGCAGATCTAACAGGCCAACGGACCAAGAGACCCAGTACTTC.